This TCR beta chain was sequenced for a study of tumour-infiltrating T cells in Burkitt lymphoma. Study details: Overall and progression-free survival were predicted by productive clonality.

Germline loops: CDR1 SQVTM, CDR2 ANQGSEA. This CDR3 is 13 amino acids long. V lost 4 bases and J lost 10, with 17 bases in between. The repertoire was sequenced with immunoSEQ multiplex PCR; TCRdb's copy has only in-frame clones and lacks some. This sample yields about 2,100 clones, of which 55% to 75% are seen a single time; roughly 21% belongs to the top ten. This receptor was taken from a human donor with diffuse large B-cell lymphoma. The V gene is TRBV29-1, the J gene TRBJ1-5, with a tentative D call TRBD1 (6 bases). Sequencing was performed on tumor tissue. CDR3 coding DNA: TGCAGCGTTGCGGAGACAGGCAATTCCCCCCAGCATTTT. Translation gives CSVAETGNSPQHF. Variable domain in full (rest from reference TRBV29-1 and TRBJ1-5): SAVISQKPSRDICQRGTSLTIQCQVDSQVTMMFWYRQQPGQSLTLIATANQGSEATYESGFVIDKFPISRPNLTFSTLTVSNMSPEDSSIYLCSVAETGNSPQHFGDGTRLSIL.